A selection of T cell receptor beta chains follows, all from one sample in a study of blood T cell repertoires in COVID-19. Clones were read by immunoSEQ multiplex PCR, and TCRdb kept only the in-frame ones, dropping some. The sample consists of over 200,000 clones, approximately 83% of them appearing once. The sample was PBMCs or T cells enriched from blood (not recorded which). These receptors were collected from a woman in her 50s who had recovered from COVID-19. The conserved cysteine and the conserved F or W are not part of the CDR3 here. D genes are given only for firm matches. Some rows have no size entry. The others give once, few or many, or a class for an expanded clone.

CDR3 length,clone size,D gene,V gene,CDR3 protein
14,.,.,TRBV4-2,ASSQDEVPSYNEQF
13,.,.,TRBV7-2,ASSLFVRGTDTQY
12,.,TRBD1,TRBV6-4,ASSDDRGNSPLH
11,.,.,TRBV5-1,ASSPSLGREAF
14,few,.,TRBV5-1,ASSLDRLGSYNEQF
11,once,.,TRBV10-3,AISGSGGYEQY
14,.,TRBD2,TRBV28,ASSAYTSGELGELF
9,.,.,TRBV19,AIRGSTSYT
14,.,.,TRBV2,ASSKPSSPSGEKLF
13,.,TRBD2,TRBV6-5,ASSYGTSGSREQF
13,.,TRBD2,TRBV2,ASSDGLAGTDTQY
14,.,.,TRBV7-9,ASSFSKTEKVDGYT
12,.,.,TRBV7-3,ASSLMGGVETQY
11,.,.,TRBV30,AWRGGHGPPLH
12,.,.,TRBV5-1,ASSLVTEQTEAF
15,once,TRBD1,TRBV19,ASSIGRDRIITDTQY
14,.,.,TRBV30,AWSFPPGSGANVLT
11,once,.,TRBV3-1/TRBV3-2,ASSRGGFTEAF
12,.,TRBD2,TRBV5-6,ASRPGGGRREQF
10,once,.,TRBV19,ASRGTHYEQY
16,.,TRBD1,TRBV9,ASSAGTGGFVGSYEQY
18,once,.,TRBV29-1,SAGRGTTGYEDPAPDTQY
13,once,TRBD2,TRBV7-6,ASSLQYAGEETQY
14,few,.,TRBV4-2,ASSPGDSSGANVLT
12,.,.,TRBV5-1,ASSLAGEGYGYT
12,.,TRBD2,TRBV2,ASIQTSDYNEQF
15,.,.,TRBV7-9,ASSLGPGRAKDTEAF
14,.,TRBD2,TRBV4-1,ASSQEAVAGFSKQY
11,.,.,TRBV28,ASSFQGNYGYT
15,.,TRBD1,TRBV2,ASRIGPGTGGSREQY
12,few,TRBD2,TRBV28,ASNRGLAGVQQY
13,once,.,TRBV4-2,ASSQETEAVYEQY
12,once,TRBD1,TRBV28,ASRTGTRDTEAF
15,once,.,TRBV5-4,ASSHDRQRPSDNEQF
12,.,.,TRBV5-1,ASSPEAFGGELF